The 8 T cell receptor beta chains given below trace back to one sample, sequenced in a study of blood T cell repertoires in COVID-19. The assay was immunoSEQ multiplex PCR, and TCRdb's table has in-frame clones only and misses some. Of around 120,000 clones in the sample, more than 75% were seen once. Material: peripheral blood. The receptors come from a woman aged 70-85 years with acute or convalescent COVID-19.

This chain links TRBV4-1 with TRBJ1-1, with 10 bases lining up with TRBD1. CDR3 length equals 14 residues. Germline CDR1 is MGHRA and CDR2 is YSYEKL. The V gene end was trimmed by 1 base and the J gene end by 10 bases; junction bases not matched to a gene: 6. In nucleotides, the CDR3 is TGCGCCAGCAGCCAAGGACAGGGGGCTGGGGCAGCTTTCTTT. It encodes CASSQGQGAGAAFF.

This chain connects TRBV7-3 to TRBJ2-3; 12 bases line up with TRBD2. Trimming took 5 bases from V and 1 from J; bases not matched to a gene: 4. Germline V lookup: CDR1 SGHTA, CDR2 FQGTGA. The CDR3 totals 16 residues. The CDR3 spells CASSPSGGAGTDTQYF. Written as DNA, the CDR3 is TGTGCCAGCAGCCCTAGCGGGGGGGCCGGCACAGATACGCAGTATTTT.

This chain joins TRBV5-4 and TRBJ2-7, with 10 nucleotides matching TRBD1. The trim removed 2 bases at V and 4 bases at J, leaving 6 bases unmatched. Germline CDR1 SGHNT, CDR2 YYREEE (reference sequence). There are 15 residues in the CDR3. CDR3 residues: CASSFWGQGHYEQYF. For the CDR3, the DNA is TGTGCCAGCAGCTTTTGGGGACAGGGGCATTACGAGCAGTACTTC.

The CDR3 region is CATQQGVQPQHF. CDR3 DNA: TGTGCCACCCAACAGGGGGTACAGCCCCAGCATTTT. The chain recombines TRBV24-1 with TRBJ1-5, with 8 bases aligning to TRBD1. With V trimmed by 9 bases and J by 7 bases, 4 bases remained unmatched. Germline CDR1 reads KGHDR; CDR2 reads SFDVKD. The CDR3 length is 12 residues.

The chain is built from TRBV6-1 and TRBJ1-3; TRBD1 is a possible D gene (5 bases). Deletions cut 3 bases from V and 8 bases from J, with 8 bases between. The CDR3 is 12 residues long. Germline lookup yields CDR1 MNHNS and CDR2 SASEGT. CDR3 DNA sequence: TGTGCCAGCAGTGACGGCAGGGACACCATATATTTT. It is translated as CASSDGRDTIYF.

This clone was recorded once. The chain is built from TRBV12-5 and TRBJ2-2; 10 positions match TRBD2. The CDR3 is 22 amino acids. V gave up 2 bases and J gave up 0 bases; unmatched junction bases: 18. Germline values: CDR1 LGHNT, CDR2 FRNRAP. The CDR3 is CASGLKGRAGGRTWPNTGELFF. In DNA form, the CDR3 reads TGTGCTAGTGGTTTGAAGGGCCGAGCGGGGGGGCGAACCTGGCCGAACACCGGGGAGCTGTTTTTT.

The chain carries TRBV7-9 and TRBJ1-6; D gene ambiguous. CDR1 is SEHNR and CDR2 is FQNEAQ in the germline V gene (reference sequence). The CDR3 covers 14 residues. V was clipped by 8 bases and J by 7 bases, with 15 bases between them. CDR3 sequence reads: CASHSTFQNSPLHF. The CDR3 DNA sequence: TGTGCCAGCCACTCGACATTCCAGAATTCACCCCTCCACTTT. The whole variable domain, filled in from reference TRBV7-9 and TRBJ1-6, reads DTGVSQNPRHKITKRGQNVTFRCDPISEHNRLYWYRQTLGQGPEFLTYFQNEAQLEKSRLLSDRFSAERPKGSFSTLEIQRTEQGDSAMYLCASHSTFQNSPLHFGNGTRLTVT.

This clone has only one observation. The rearrangement uses TRBV27 and TRBJ2-1, with 9 positions matching TRBD2. The CDR3 runs to 15 residues. With V trimmed by 3 bases and J by 2 bases, 2 bases remained unmatched. In germline, CDR1 is MNHEY, CDR2 SMNVEV (reference sequence). This CDR3 reads CASSFGGGAYNEQFF. DNA for the CDR3: TGTGCCAGCAGTTTCGGCGGGGGGGCCTACAATGAGCAGTTCTTC.